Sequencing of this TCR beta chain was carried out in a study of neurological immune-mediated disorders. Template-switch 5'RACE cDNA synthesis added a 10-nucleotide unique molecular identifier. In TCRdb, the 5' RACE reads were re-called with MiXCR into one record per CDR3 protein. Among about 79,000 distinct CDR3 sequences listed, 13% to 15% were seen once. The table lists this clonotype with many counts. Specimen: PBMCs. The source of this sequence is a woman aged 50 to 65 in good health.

CDR3 bases: TGTGCCAGCAGCCAAGGTGCAGGGGCCATGGGCAATCAGCCCCAGCATTTT. This sequence encodes CASSQGAGAMGNQPQHF. The chain combines TRBV3-1 with TRBJ1-5, with D perhaps TRBD1 (6 bases). The germline gives CDR1 LGHDT, CDR2 YNNKEL (reference sequence). The CDR3 covers 17 residues. Trimming left V 1 base short and J 2 bases short, with 15 bases between.